The clone carrying this T cell receptor (beta chain) was seen ten or more times. Its target is unknown. This sample was taken from a study of T cell repertoires in cytomegalovirus infection. Study-wide context: Public TCR beta signatures indicated both CMV infection and matching HLA type. Broader study findings: The study identified carriers of CMV plus the relevant HLA from cumulative public TCR beta family frequency.

Between the trimmed V and J ends, which lost 4 bases and 7 bases, there was a span of 17 bases. The CDR3 runs to 14 residues. The germline V gene has CDR1 SGHVS and CDR2 FNYEAQ. MiXCR was run by TCRdb on the reads, yielding one entry per CDR3 protein. The sample holds around 250,000 distinct CDR3 sequences, over 15% seen once. The chain couples TRBV7-6 to TRBJ2-7; D possibly uses TRBD1 or TRBD2 (6 bases each). The source is a human donor in good health (CMV status not recorded). Some clones in this sample may be carry-over from other donors' samples. Sequenced sample: CD8+ T cells from PBMCs. The chain's CDR3 is CASSSPERGREQYF. The DNA of the CDR3 is TGTGCCAGCAGCTCCCCGGAGAGGGGGAGGGAGCAGTACTTC.